Shown below are 17 T cell receptor beta chains from a single sample sequenced in a study of T cell changes during pregnancy in multiple sclerosis. Assay: immunoSEQ multiplex PCR; the TCRdb copy retains only in-frame clones and omits some. The sample shows tens of thousands of clones, 92% of them seen only once. Sample: CD4+ T cells from peripheral blood mononuclear cells, taken after pregnancy. The receptors stem from a female donor in good health, enrolled as a control in a pregnancy study.

The chain recombines TRBV6-5 with TRBJ2-7; 7 positions agree with TRBD1. The germline V gene encodes CDR1 MNHEY and CDR2 SVGAGI. The CDR3 is 13 residues long. The V gene end was trimmed by 5 bases and the J gene end by 7 bases; junction bases not matched to a gene: 8. CDR3 DNA sequence: TGTGCCAGCAGTGACAGGGTTCTGGAAGAGCAGTACTTC. Its translation is CASSDRVLEEQYF.

V and J are TRBV6-5 and TRBJ1-6; possible D gene TRBD1, 5 bases. This CDR3 is built from 15 residues. Per the germline V gene, CDR1 is MNHEY and CDR2 is SVGAGI. V dropped 6 bases and J dropped 7 bases, with 16 bases sitting between them. The CDR3 DNA follows: TGTGCCAGCAGGATGACAGAATACTCCAATTCACCCCTCCACTTT. Protein sequence: CASRMTEYSNSPLHF.

The chain uses TRBV30 and TRBJ1-1, with a possible D match to TRBD1 (5 bases). The V end was cut by 2 bases, the J end by 4 bases, with 11 bases between. This CDR3 region has 13 residues. Germline CDR1 GTSNPN, CDR2 SVGIG (reference sequence). The CDR3 here is CAWSTGGTTEAFF. The CDR3 bases are TGTGCCTGGAGTACGGGGGGGACCACTGAAGCTTTCTTT.

The rearrangement uses TRBV7-2 and TRBJ2-1; 8 bases agree with TRBD1. V shed 5 bases, J shed 12 bases, and the junction held 9 bases outside the gene matches. Germline V gene sequence: CDR1 SGHTA, CDR2 FQGNSA. The CDR3 sequence is 13 residues long. The CDR3 DNA is TGTGCCAGCAGCCCCAGACAGGGGTATCGGCAGTTCTTC. This encodes CASSPRQGYRQFF.

This clone was detected only once. This chain links TRBV30 with TRBJ1-6; weak D call: TRBD1 (6 bases). This CDR3 spans 13 amino acids. Germline V gene lookup returns CDR1 GTSNPN and CDR2 SVGIG (reference sequence). V was cut by 2 bases and J by 9 bases, with 11 bases left in between. CDR3 protein: CAWSTGQSSPLHF. The CDR3 nucleotides read TGTGCCTGGAGTACCGGACAGTCTTCACCCCTCCACTTT.

J is TRBJ2-7 and V is TRBV2, with 10 bases fitting TRBD1. Unmatched junction bases numbered 9, after V lost 8 bases and J lost 5 bases. CDR3 length: 14 residues. CDR1 is SNHLY and CDR2 is FYNNEI in the germline V gene. The CDR3 reads CASALGTGDHEQYF. The CDR3 nucleotides read TGTGCCAGCGCCCTCGGGACAGGGGACCACGAGCAGTACTTC.

In its sample, this clone was seen a few times. The genes are TRBV5-1 and TRBJ1-1; D may be TRBD1 (5 bases). The CDR3 sequence is 12 residues long. Between the trimmed V and J ends, which lost 4 bases and 5 bases, there was a span of 9 bases. Germline-derived CDR1 and CDR2 are SGHRS and YFSETQ. CDR3 protein: CASSTGGTEAFF. The CDR3 DNA is TGCGCCAGCAGCACCGGGGGGACTGAAGCTTTCTTT.

This clone was observed once. The chain joins TRBV19 to TRBJ1-2, with TRBD1 identical over 7 bases. Germline lookup yields CDR1 LNHDA and CDR2 SQIVND (reference sequence). The CDR3 is 18 residues long. With 3 bases clipped from V and 3 bases from J, the junction kept 16 bases outside the gene matches. CDR3 in DNA: TGTGCCAGTAGTATTCTACCGGCCCTGACAGGGCCCCACTATGGCTACACCTTC. Encoded protein: CASSILPALTGPHYGYTF.

CDR3 sequence reads: CAWSSRGRGLWGSGNTIYF. As DNA, the CDR3 is TGTGCCTGGAGTTCTAGGGGCAGGGGGCTCTGGGGCTCTGGAAACACCATATATTTT. The chain employs TRBV30 and TRBJ1-3; 8 positions match TRBD1. This CDR3 has 19 residues. Unmatched junction bases numbered 15, after V lost 2 bases and J lost 0 bases. Germline V gives CDR1 GTSNPN, CDR2 SVGIG (reference sequence).

The chain employs TRBV18 and TRBJ2-4, with D possibly being TRBD2 (6 bases). Germline loops: CDR1 KGHSH, CDR2 LQKENI. The V and J ends lost 4 bases and 3 bases respectively, with 10 bases between them. The CDR3 loop spans 14 amino acids. The CDR3 bases are TGTGCCAGCTCACAACAGGAGGGCAAAAACATTCAGTACTTC. Its translation: CASSQQEGKNIQYF. Full variable domain (remainder filled in from reference TRBV18 and TRBJ2-4): NAGVMQNPRHLVRRRGQEARLRCSPMKGHSHVYWYRQLPEEGLKFMVYLQKENIIDESGMPKERFSAEFPKEGPSILRIQQVVRGDSAAYFCASSQQEGKNIQYFGAGTRLSVL.

The chain employs TRBV5-4 and TRBJ2-1, with 7 bases lining up with TRBD2. With V trimmed by 2 bases and J by 7 bases, 3 bases remained unmatched. The CDR3 is 13 residues long. Germline CDR1 is SGHNT and CDR2 is YYREEE (reference sequence). The CDR3, as DNA: TGTGCCAGCAGCTTATTGGGGGGGAATGAGCAGTTCTTC. This translates into CASSLLGGNEQFF.

This clone appeared once. The chain couples TRBV28 to TRBJ1-1; 7 nucleotides match TRBD1. The ends lost 3 bases at V and 5 bases at J; junction bases unmatched: 9. Germline CDR1 is MDHEN and CDR2 is SYDVKM. The CDR3 length is 15 residues. This CDR3 reads CASSLVGGASTEAFF. CDR3 coding DNA: TGTGCCAGCAGTTTGGTAGGGGGCGCATCGACTGAAGCTTTCTTT.

V and J are TRBV6-4 and TRBJ1-1; 10 nucleotides line up with TRBD1. The CDR3 length is 13 residues. With 7 bases clipped from V and 5 bases from J, the junction kept 4 bases outside the gene matches. CDR1 and CDR2 (germline): MRHNA, SNTAGT. CDR3 in DNA: TGTGCCAGCAAGGGGACAGGGGCGACTGAAGCTTTCTTT. Its protein is CASKGTGATEAFF.

The V gene is TRBV7-2, the J gene TRBJ2-1, with a possible D match to TRBD1 (7 bases). Germline loops: CDR1 SGHTA, CDR2 FQGNSA. V lost 5 bases and J lost 12, with 11 bases in between. The CDR3 contains 11 residues. This chain's CDR3 is CASSPRGVQFF. The CDR3, as DNA: TGTGCCAGCAGCCCCAGGGGGGTGCAGTTCTTC.

The chain employs TRBV2 and TRBJ1-1; D is perhaps TRBD1 (5 bases). CDR1 and CDR2 (germline): SNHLY, FYNNEI. CDR3 length: 14 residues. Trimming left V 6 bases short and J 6 bases short, with 17 bases between. The CDR3 here is CASSSGGVGSEAFF. Here the CDR3 DNA reads TGTGCCAGCAGCAGTGGGGGGGTAGGTTCTGAAGCTTTCTTT.

V is TRBV7-2 and J is TRBJ2-5, with 14 bases aligning to TRBD2. From germline, CDR1 is SGHTA and CDR2 FQGNSA. CDR3 length: 16 residues. The J segment lost 5 bases and the V segment lost 5 bases, leaving 7 bases of the junction unmatched. CDR3 bases: TGTGCCAGCAGCCCCCGGACTAGCGGGGGGCGGGAGACCCAGTACTTC. This translates into CASSPRTSGGRETQYF.

The chain employs TRBV4-2 and TRBJ2-7; TRBD2 agrees at 11 bases. The CDR3 sequence is 15 residues long. The germline V gene has CDR1 LGHNA and CDR2 YNFKEQ. J lost 8 bases, V lost 7 bases, and 13 bases had no gene match. CDR3 nucleotide sequence: TGTGCCAGCATCGACACCGGGACTAGCGGAAGTAAGCAGTACTTC. It codes for CASIDTGTSGSKQYF.